One and the same sample provided the 13 T cell receptor beta chains below, sequenced in a study of early T cells in non-severe SARS-CoV-2 infection. TCRdb re-analysed the 5' RACE reads in MiXCR, keeping a single row per CDR3 protein. The top ten clones hold 3% to 3.5% of a sample with approximately 67,000 distinct CDR3 sequences, 9.1% of them seen once. Sequencing used whole blood. The receptors come from an adult who was a healthcare worker with PCR-confirmed SARS-CoV-2 infection or an uninfected control (not recorded which).

This clonotype showed up many times. The chain links TRBV5-4 to TRBJ2-2; 11 bases agree with TRBD2. The CDR3 has 16 residues. Trimming cost V 6 bases and J 3 bases; bases outside gene matches: 7. The V gene's germline CDR1 is SGHNT and CDR2 YYREEE (reference sequence). The CDR3 DNA is TGTGCCAGCACGACTAGCGGGAAGGTGGACACCGGGGAGCTGTTTTTT. Translation: CASTTSGKVDTGELFF.

Comment on this clonotype: This may be a read error, as it is one base from a much larger clone. This sequence joins TRBV25-1 and TRBJ2-3; D remains unclear. Germline CDR1 MGHDK, CDR2 SYGVNS. The CDR3 is 12 residues long. CDR3 coding DNA: TGTGCCTGCAGATCGGTGGGAGATACGCAGTATTTT. Its translation: CACRSVGDTQYF.

There are many counts of this clonotype. The chain combines TRBV5-1 with TRBJ2-7; tentatively, D is TRBD1 or TRBD2 (5 bases each). Germline CDR1 and CDR2: SGHRS and YFSETQ. This CDR3 has 14 residues. V lost 4 bases and J lost 1, with 12 bases in between. The CDR3 nucleotides are TGCGCCAGCAGCCCCCAAGGGACGTCCTACGAGCAGTACTTC. Protein product: CASSPQGTSYEQYF.

In its sample, this clonotype was seen many times. This chain connects TRBV10-2 to TRBJ1-1, with 8 bases aligning to TRBD1. The CDR3 loop spans 12 amino acids. In germline, CDR1 is WSHSY, CDR2 SAAADI. J gave up 6 bases and V 5 bases, and 2 bases lay outside the gene matches. Written as DNA, the CDR3 is TGCGCCAGCAGTCAGGGGGCCCCTGAAGCTTTCTTT. Translating it yields CASSQGAPEAFF.

The rearrangement links TRBV29-1 to TRBJ2-5; 9 bases map to TRBD2. Germline V CDR1 and CDR2: SQVTM, ANQGSEA. The CDR3 consists of 14 residues. The V segment lost 4 bases and the J segment 4 bases; nucleotides outside the gene matches: 7. CDR3 coding DNA: TGCAGCGTTGCGATAGCGGGAGATAGAGAGACCCAGTACTTC. Translating gives CSVAIAGDRETQYF.

V gene TRBV27 combines with J gene TRBJ1-5, with D uncertain. The CDR3 consists of 15 residues. Trimming shortened V by 1 base and J by 3 bases, and 10 bases separated the two germline ends. Germline CDR1 and CDR2: MNHEY and SMNVEV (reference sequence). CDR3 DNA sequence: TGTGCCAGCAGTTTATATCGTTCCAACAATCAGCCCCAGCATTTT. This translates into CASSLYRSNNQPQHF.

There are many counts of this clonotype. The V call is TRBV4-3, the J call TRBJ1-1, with no clear D. Between the trimmed V and J ends, which lost 0 bases and 2 bases, there was a span of 10 bases. CDR3 length equals 15 residues. Per germline, CDR1 LGHNA and CDR2 YSLEER. The CDR3 here is CASSQDRGVNTEAFF. As DNA, the CDR3 is TGCGCCAGCAGCCAAGATCGGGGAGTCAACACTGAAGCTTTCTTT.

This clonotype was counted ten times or more. The chain is built from TRBV4-3 and TRBJ1-6, with D unresolved. The V end lost 1 base, the J end lost 0 bases, and 13 bases lay between the germline ends. The CDR3 loop spans 18 amino acids. Germline V gene data show CDR1 as LGHNA and CDR2 as YSLEER. As DNA, the CDR3 is TGCGCCAGCAGCCAAGGGCCCATCGAGAGCTCCTATAATTCACCCCTCCACTTT. This gives the protein CASSQGPIESSYNSPLHF.

This clonotype was detected only a few times. The chain has TRBV29-1 and TRBJ1-3; TRBD1 might be the D (5 bases). Deletions cut 6 bases from V and 0 bases from J, with 9 bases between. Germline V lookup: CDR1 SQVTM, CDR2 ANQGSEA. The CDR3 runs 13 residues. CDR3 nucleotides: TGCAGCGTAAAACAGGACTCTGGAAACACCATATATTTT. Translated, it gives CSVKQDSGNTIYF.

In its sample, this clonotype was seen many times. The V gene is TRBV6-1, the J gene TRBJ2-5; D gene unclear. Germline assignment: CDR1 MNHNS and CDR2 SASEGT. The CDR3 extends over 15 amino acids. V dropped 2 bases and J dropped 4 bases, with 14 bases sitting between them. In DNA, the CDR3 is TGTGCCAGCAGTGAAAACCTCCTCAGTTTAGAGACCCAGTACTTC. This sequence encodes CASSENLLSLETQYF.

This clonotype was recorded at least ten times. V gene TRBV6-6 combines with J gene TRBJ2-1; no firm D call. Trimming took off 8 bases at V and 9 bases at J, with 17 bases between the two ends. There are 13 residues in the CDR3. From germline, CDR1 is MNHNY and CDR2 SVGAGI (reference sequence). CDR3 nucleotides: TGTGCCAGCTCCCTTACGGACCGGTTTGAGCAGTTCTTC. Its translation is CASSLTDRFEQFF.

This clonotype came up many times. The chain has TRBV3-1 and TRBJ2-4, with 8 bases lining up with TRBD2. V lost 0 bases and J lost 9; bases outside the gene matches: 7. The germline V gene has CDR1 LGHDT and CDR2 YNNKEL (reference sequence). The CDR3 is 15 amino acids. CDR3 DNA sequence: TGTGCCAGCAGCCAAGAAAGCGGGGGTGGTGGCATTCAGTACTTC. Translating it yields CASSQESGGGGIQYF.

This clonotype was recorded at least ten times. The chain links TRBV7-2 to TRBJ2-5, with 8 bases fitting TRBD1. Germline V gives CDR1 SGHTA, CDR2 FQGNSA. The CDR3 length is 15 residues. The V and J ends lost 4 bases and 3 bases, in that order; junction bases with no gene match: 7. CDR3 sequence: CASSSYGQGKETQYF. The CDR3 DNA reads as TGTGCCAGCAGCTCCTATGGACAGGGTAAAGAGACCCAGTACTTC. Looking up the rest from reference TRBV7-2 and TRBJ2-5 gives the full variable domain: GAGVSQSPSNKVTEKGKDVELRCDPISGHTALYWYRQSLGQGLEFLIYFQGNSAPDKSGLPSDRFSAERTGGSVSTLTIQRTQQEDSAVYLCASSSYGQGKETQYFGPGTRLLVL.